These 27 T cell receptor beta chains originate from one sample sequenced in a study of CD8 T cells in ankylosing spondylitis. Regarding the study as a whole: Blood of patients with ankylosing spondylitis appeared to be characterized by a TCR beta motif of about eight highly homologous variants.

TCRdb called the 5' RACE reads again in MiXCR, with one record for every CDR3 protein. Here the sample spans some 840,000 distinct CDR3 sequences, approximately 12% being singletons. For these TCRs, the target antigens are not known. The sample was blood, either unsorted or a sorted T cell fraction (not recorded which). The receptor set was obtained from a male donor with ankylosing spondylitis.

The sample holds many counts of this clonotype. The chain uses TRBV20-1 and TRBJ1-2; D gene uncertain. Deletions cut 1 base from V and 4 bases from J, with 7 bases between. This CDR3 has 12 amino acids. Germline V gene lookup returns CDR1 DFQATT and CDR2 SNEGSKA (reference sequence). CDR3 loop: CSARGGLYGYTF. Written as DNA, the CDR3 is TGCAGTGCTAGAGGCGGGCTCTATGGCTACACCTTC.

The rearrangement links TRBV7-2 to TRBJ2-3; D not resolved. The V gene's germline CDR1 is SGHTA and CDR2 FQGNSA. The CDR3 spans 15 residues. Trimming cost V 5 bases and J 0 bases, with 12 bases left between them. The chain's CDR3 is CASSRWGISTDTQYF. CDR3 nucleotides: TGTGCCAGCAGCAGATGGGGAATTAGCACAGATACGCAGTATTTT.

This clonotype has a handful of counts. V usage is TRBV10-3 and J usage is TRBJ1-1; possibly TRBD1 for D (6 bases). The germline V gene encodes CDR1 ENHRY and CDR2 SYGVKD. CDR3 length: 11 residues. Trimming took 3 bases from V and 10 from J, leaving 9 bases between them. CDR3 in amino acids: CAISEQGGAFF. Written as DNA, the CDR3 is TGTGCCATCAGTGAACAGGGAGGAGCTTTCTTT.

This clonotype showed up many times. The chain is built from TRBV20-1 and TRBJ1-4; TRBD1 matches at 7 bases. Germline V gene data show CDR1 as DFQATT and CDR2 as SNEGSKA (reference sequence). The trim removed 4 bases at V and 2 bases at J, leaving 1 base unmatched. The CDR3 sequence is 13 residues long. CDR3 nucleotide sequence: TGCAGTGCTATGGACAGGACTAATGAAAAACTGTTTTTT. This encodes CSAMDRTNEKLFF.

This clonotype occurred a few times. The chain joins TRBV12-3 or TRBV12-4 to TRBJ2-3; the D is unclear. V was cut by 7 bases and J by 5 bases, with 7 bases left in between. The CDR3 consists of 11 residues. The CDR3, as DNA: TGTGCCAGCAAAGTTGGAGATACGCAGTATTTT. Translated, it gives CASKVGDTQYF.

At least ten counts were recorded for this clonotype. The chain employs TRBV20-1 and TRBJ2-1; a weak D match, TRBD1 (5 bases). Germline loops: CDR1 DFQATT, CDR2 SNEGSKA (reference sequence). The CDR3 sequence is 16 residues long. The ends were cut back, 0 bases at V and 3 bases at J, with 15 bases in the middle. DNA of the CDR3: TGCAGTGCTAGAGATCTCCAGGGCCAAAACTACAATGAGCAGTTCTTC. Translating gives CSARDLQGQNYNEQFF.

The J gene is TRBJ1-2, the V gene TRBV24-1; D is uncertain. This CDR3 is built from 15 residues. The germline V gene encodes CDR1 KGHDR and CDR2 SFDVKD. The V and J ends lost 3 bases and 6 bases respectively, with 16 bases between them. CDR3: CATSDPAGKTHGYTF. The CDR3 nucleotides are TGTGCCACCAGTGATCCGGCGGGCAAGACCCATGGCTACACCTTC.

This chain connects TRBV10-3 to TRBJ1-1, with TRBD1 matching over 8 bases. Germline assignment: CDR1 ENHRY and CDR2 SYGVKD. CDR3 length: 14 amino acids. With V trimmed by 6 bases and J by 2 bases, 5 bases remained unmatched. CDR3 in DNA: TGTGCCATCAGGATCGGACAGGGAAACACTGAAGCTTTCTTT. Translated, it gives CAIRIGQGNTEAFF.

This clonotype has just a few counts. The V gene is TRBV6-5, the J gene TRBJ2-1; 8 bases agree with TRBD1. With V trimmed by 4 bases and J by 6 bases, 8 bases remained unmatched. Germline V gene data show CDR1 as MNHEY and CDR2 as SVGAGI. This CDR3 is 15 amino acids long. The CDR3 loop reads CASSSRQGLVNEQFF. The CDR3 DNA sequence: TGTGCCAGCAGTTCTCGACAGGGGCTGGTCAATGAGCAGTTCTTC.

The rearrangement links TRBV28 to TRBJ2-7, with TRBD1 matching 7 bases. Per germline, CDR1 MDHEN and CDR2 SYDVKM. J lost 2 bases, V lost 2 bases, and 6 bases had no gene match. The CDR3 is 15 amino acids. CDR3 in amino acids: CASSLQGVRTYEQYF. The CDR3 DNA reads as TGTGCCAGCAGTTTACAGGGGGTCCGTACCTACGAGCAGTACTTC.

This clonotype came up a few times. The genes are TRBV2 and TRBJ2-5; D is perhaps TRBD1 or TRBD2 (5 bases each). This CDR3 is 12 amino acids long. The germline V gene encodes CDR1 SNHLY and CDR2 FYNNEI. Trimming took 6 bases from V and 4 from J, leaving 9 bases between them. This CDR3 is CASSGDAETQYF. DNA of the CDR3: TGTGCCAGCAGCGGGGACGCAGAGACCCAGTACTTC.

This clonotype has a handful of counts. The J gene is TRBJ2-1, the V gene TRBV18, with TRBD2 matching 13 bases. CDR3 length: 17 residues. The V gene end was trimmed by 6 bases and the J gene end by 8 bases; junction bases not matched to a gene: 13. Germline V gene sequence: CDR1 KGHSH, CDR2 LQKENI. The CDR3 loop reads CASSPLRTSGSSDEQFF. CDR3 nucleotide sequence: TGTGCCAGCTCCCCGCTAAGGACTAGCGGGAGTAGTGATGAGCAGTTCTTC.

This clonotype appeared a few times. This rearrangement joins TRBV12-3 or TRBV12-4 to TRBJ1-2, with D possibly being TRBD1 (5 bases). This CDR3 is built from 13 residues. V was cut by 3 bases and J by 4 bases, with 9 bases left in between. The CDR3 reads CASSLIGAYGYTF. CDR3 nucleotides: TGTGCCAGCAGTTTGATAGGGGCCTATGGCTACACCTTC.

This clonotype was picked up many times. The rearrangement uses TRBV11-2 and TRBJ2-5; D uncertain. CDR1 and CDR2 from the germline V gene are SGHAT and FQNNGV. The CDR3 spans 15 residues. The V gene lost 4 bases and the J gene lost 2 bases, with 14 bases spanning the gap. CDR3 nucleotides: TGTGCCAGCAGCTCCTTGGACGGAAAGCAAGAGACCCAGTACTTC. It specifies CASSSLDGKQETQYF.

This clonotype was found a few times. This chain connects TRBV12-3 or TRBV12-4 to TRBJ1-4; no reliable D call. V lost 7 bases to trimming and J lost 4 bases, with 16 bases between them. This CDR3 spans 15 amino acids. DNA for the CDR3: TGTGCCAGCACCACTGGACCGAGGCTTAATGAAAAACTGTTTTTT. This translates into CASTTGPRLNEKLFF.

This clonotype was observed a handful of times. V usage is TRBV7-2 and J usage is TRBJ2-3; D is perhaps TRBD1 (6 bases). Trimming removed 6 bases at V and 10 bases at J, with 17 bases between. In germline, CDR1 is SGHTA, CDR2 FQGNSA. The CDR3 sequence is 13 residues long. In DNA form, the CDR3 reads TGTGCCAGCAGTCAAGAGGACAGTTCCGCGCAGTATTTT. It encodes CASSQEDSSAQYF.

As DNA, the CDR3 is TGTGCCAGCACCCCATGGGGCGAGACCCAGTACTTC. Residues: CASTPWGETQYF. The gene calls are TRBV2 and TRBJ2-5, with a weak D call TRBD1 (5 bases). There are 12 residues in the CDR3. Germline V gene data show CDR1 as SNHLY and CDR2 as FYNNEI. V dropped 7 bases and J dropped 5 bases, with 11 bases sitting between them. Full variable domain (remainder filled in from reference TRBV2 and TRBJ2-5): EPEVTQTPSHQVTQMGQEVILRCVPISNHLYFYWYRQILGQKVEFLVSFYNNEISEKSEIFDDQFSVERPDGSNFTLKIRSTKLEDSAMYFCASTPWGETQYFGPGTRLLVL.

This chain uses TRBV5-8 with TRBJ1-1, with a weak D call TRBD1 (5 bases). The CDR3 is 16 residues long. Germline CDR1 SGHTS, CDR2 YDEGEE. V dropped 1 base and J dropped 1 base, with 14 bases sitting between them. CDR3 coding DNA: TGTGCCAGCAGCTTGAGAATCAGGGCTCAGAACACTGAAGCTTTCTTT. Amino acids: CASSLRIRAQNTEAFF.

The chain carries TRBV7-8 and TRBJ2-4; D may be TRBD2 (5 bases). Germline V gene data show CDR1 as SGHVS and CDR2 as FQNEAQ. The germline V and J ends were trimmed by 5 bases and 0 bases, with 17 bases remaining between them. This CDR3 has 17 amino acids. The CDR3 DNA is TGTGCCAGCAGCCCGGGGTGGCGGATTATAGCCAAAAACATTCAGTACTTC. Translating gives CASSPGWRIIAKNIQYF.

V usage is TRBV5-1 and J usage is TRBJ1-2; possible D gene TRBD1, 5 bases. Per germline, CDR1 SGHRS and CDR2 YFSETQ. The CDR3 is made up of 15 amino acids. V dropped 1 base and J dropped 2 bases, with 12 bases sitting between them. This CDR3 is CASSLRGEGNYGYTF. CDR3 sequence (DNA): TGCGCCAGCAGCTTGCGAGGGGAGGGGAACTATGGCTACACCTTC.

This rearrangement joins TRBV24-1 to TRBJ1-5, with TRBD1 matching 9 bases. J lost 3 bases, V lost 4 bases, and 6 bases had no gene match. Germline V gene data show CDR1 as KGHDR and CDR2 as SFDVKD. The length of the CDR3 is 16 residues. The CDR3 region is CATSDPGQGDNQPQHF. The DNA of the CDR3 is TGTGCCACCAGTGACCCGGGACAGGGTGACAATCAGCCCCAGCATTTT.

This clonotype appeared many times. This sequence joins TRBV15 and TRBJ2-1; no reliable D call. The CDR3 is 13 residues long. Trimming shortened V by 0 bases and J by 9 bases, and 9 bases separated the two germline ends. CDR1 is LNHNV and CDR2 is YYDKDF in the germline V gene (reference sequence). CDR3 sequence: CATSRDPLGEQFF. CDR3 bases: TGTGCCACCAGCAGAGATCCCCTGGGTGAGCAGTTCTTC.

The chain joins TRBV28 to TRBJ2-5; D may be TRBD1 (5 bases). The CDR3 loop spans 14 amino acids. CDR1 is MDHEN and CDR2 is SYDVKM in the germline V gene. Between the trimmed V and J ends, which lost 6 bases and 4 bases, there was a span of 15 bases. In DNA, the CDR3 is TGTGCCAGCAGGTGGACAAGCCTAATAGAGACCCAGTACTTC. It codes for CASRWTSLIETQYF.

The J gene is TRBJ2-4, the V gene TRBV7-9; D may match TRBD1 or TRBD2 (5 bases each). The V end was cut by 5 bases, the J end by 0 bases, with 11 bases between. Germline loops: CDR1 SEHNR, CDR2 FQNEAQ (reference sequence). The CDR3 extends over 15 amino acids. CDR3 nucleotide sequence: TGTGCCAGCAGCGACTCCGGGGCAGCCAAAAACATTCAGTACTTC. Its translation is CASSDSGAAKNIQYF.

At least ten counts were recorded for this clonotype. At one boundary the junction diverges from the germline segment, which might be a read error. V usage is TRBV12-3 or TRBV12-4 and J usage is TRBJ2-5, with TRBD2 identical over 12 bases. The CDR3 extends over 14 amino acids. The CDR3 DNA follows: TGTGCCAGCAGTCTAGCGGGAGGGCCTGGGACCCAGTACTTC. As protein: CASSLAGGPGTQYF.

Comments on this clonotype: Sequence at one end of the junction differs from germline and may be a read error. This chain links TRBV18 with TRBJ2-2, with 7 bases matching TRBD2. Germline V gene sequence: CDR1 KGHSH, CDR2 LQKENI. The CDR3 totals 15 residues. The CDR3 spells CASTPASGNTGELFF. The CDR3 DNA reads as TGTGCCAGCACACCGGCTAGCGGAAACACCGGGGAGCTGTTTTTT.

Comments on this clonotype: Relative to the germline gene, one junction end is altered; a read error may explain this. J is TRBJ2-5 and V is TRBV15; 9 bases line up with TRBD1. In germline, CDR1 is LNHNV, CDR2 YYDKDF (reference sequence). The CDR3 runs to 13 residues. The CDR3 is CTTSRQGEETQYF. The CDR3 nucleotides read TGTACCACCAGCAGACAGGGGGAAGAGACCCAGTACTTC.